This TCR beta chain stems from a study of blood T cell repertoires in COVID-19. Study in general: COVID-19 samples from acute and convalescent phases originated in the United States, Italy and Spain.

The CDR3 totals 15 residues. V gave up 4 bases and J gave up 1 base; unmatched junction bases: 7. Germline V gene sequence: CDR1 SGHRS, CDR2 YFSETQ. Method: immunoSEQ multiplex PCR; TCRdb's copy keeps in-frame clones and lacks some. The data hold about 190,000 clones, with 70% to 90% observed a single time. This clone occurred once. Sequencing was done on a sample of peripheral blood. The TCR was taken from a young man with acute or convalescent COVID-19. This chain uses TRBV5-1 with TRBJ1-1; 7 nucleotides match TRBD1. In DNA form, the CDR3 reads TGCGCCAGCAGCCTTTGGACAGGAACGAACACTGAAGCTTTCTTT. Residues: CASSLWTGTNTEAFF. Full variable domain (outside the CDR3, taken from reference TRBV5-1 and TRBJ1-1): KAGVTQTPRYLIKTRGQQVTLSCSPISGHRSVSWYQQTPGQGLQFLFEYFSETQRNKGNFPGRFSGRQFSNSRSEMNVSTLELGDSALYLCASSLWTGTNTEAFFGQGTRLTVV.